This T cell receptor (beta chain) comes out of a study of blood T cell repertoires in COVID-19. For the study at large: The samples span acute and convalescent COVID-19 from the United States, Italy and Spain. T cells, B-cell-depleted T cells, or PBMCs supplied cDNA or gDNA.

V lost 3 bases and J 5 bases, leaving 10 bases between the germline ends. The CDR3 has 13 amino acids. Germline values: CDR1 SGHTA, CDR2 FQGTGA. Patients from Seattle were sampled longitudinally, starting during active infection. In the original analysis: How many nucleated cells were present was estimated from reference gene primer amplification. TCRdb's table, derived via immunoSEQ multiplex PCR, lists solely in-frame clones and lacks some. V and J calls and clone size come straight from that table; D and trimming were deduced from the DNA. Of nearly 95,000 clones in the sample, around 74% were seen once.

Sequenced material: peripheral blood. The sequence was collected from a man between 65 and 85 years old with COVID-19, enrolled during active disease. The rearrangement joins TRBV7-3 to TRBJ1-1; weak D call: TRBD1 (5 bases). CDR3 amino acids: CASSLGGGTEAFF. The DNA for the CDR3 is TGTGCCAGCAGCTTGGGGGGAGGAACTGAAGCTTTCTTT.